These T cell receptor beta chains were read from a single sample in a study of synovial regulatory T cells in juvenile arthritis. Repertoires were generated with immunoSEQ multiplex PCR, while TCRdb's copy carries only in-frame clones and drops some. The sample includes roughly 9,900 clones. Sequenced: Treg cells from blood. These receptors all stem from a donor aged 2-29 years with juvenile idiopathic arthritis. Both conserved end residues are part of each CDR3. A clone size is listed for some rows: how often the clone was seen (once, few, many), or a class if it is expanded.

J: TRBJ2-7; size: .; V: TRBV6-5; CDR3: CASSYSGLSYEQYF
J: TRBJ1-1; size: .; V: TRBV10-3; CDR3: CAISESGMGEAFF
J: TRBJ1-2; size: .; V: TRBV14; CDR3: CASSRTGGNNYGYTF
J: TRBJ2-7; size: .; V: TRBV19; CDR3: CASSIPGVSSYEQYF
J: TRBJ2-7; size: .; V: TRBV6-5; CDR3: CASSRTGTGVDEQYF
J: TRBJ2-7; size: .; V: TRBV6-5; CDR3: CASSATRGGEQYF
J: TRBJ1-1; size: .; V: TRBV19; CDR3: CASIGQSAEAFF
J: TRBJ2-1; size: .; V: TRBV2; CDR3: CASSEPGGYYNEQFF
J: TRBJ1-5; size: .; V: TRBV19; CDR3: CASSIPGDYQPQHF
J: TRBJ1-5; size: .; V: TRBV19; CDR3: CASSIITGNSNQPQHF
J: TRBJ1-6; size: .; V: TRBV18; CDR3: CASSPRQSNSPLHF
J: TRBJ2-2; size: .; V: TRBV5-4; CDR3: CASSFHTGELFF
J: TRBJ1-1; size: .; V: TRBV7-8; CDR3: CASQRLGEAFF
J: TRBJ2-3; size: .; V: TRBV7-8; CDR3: CASSSRTSGSKDTQYF
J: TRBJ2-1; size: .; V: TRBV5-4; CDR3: CASSPGTGWFF
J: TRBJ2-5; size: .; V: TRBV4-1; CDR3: CASSQEGVAEETQYF
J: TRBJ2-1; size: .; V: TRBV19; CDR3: CASSRTGTSLEQFF
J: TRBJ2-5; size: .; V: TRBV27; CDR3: CASSNLPRWQETQYF
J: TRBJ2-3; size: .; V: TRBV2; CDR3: CASSGSSDTQYF
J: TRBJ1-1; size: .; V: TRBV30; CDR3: CAWSKGWDTEAFF
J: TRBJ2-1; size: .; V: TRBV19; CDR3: CASRRSGEQFF
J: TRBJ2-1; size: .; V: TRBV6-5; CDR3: CASSRSGTDFNEQFF
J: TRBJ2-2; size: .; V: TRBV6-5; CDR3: CASSYSATGELFF
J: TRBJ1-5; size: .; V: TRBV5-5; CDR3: CASSRQGVSDQPQHF
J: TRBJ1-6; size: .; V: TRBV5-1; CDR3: CASSALAPSPLHF
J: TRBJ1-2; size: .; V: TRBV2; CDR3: CASSKGTRYGYTF
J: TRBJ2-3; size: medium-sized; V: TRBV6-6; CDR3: CASSRLGATDTQYF
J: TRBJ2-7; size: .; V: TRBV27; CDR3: CASSPRLVDSEQYF
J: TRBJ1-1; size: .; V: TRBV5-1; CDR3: CASADRGRFSGAFF
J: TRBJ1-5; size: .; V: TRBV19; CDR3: CASSIKTGSGNQPQHF